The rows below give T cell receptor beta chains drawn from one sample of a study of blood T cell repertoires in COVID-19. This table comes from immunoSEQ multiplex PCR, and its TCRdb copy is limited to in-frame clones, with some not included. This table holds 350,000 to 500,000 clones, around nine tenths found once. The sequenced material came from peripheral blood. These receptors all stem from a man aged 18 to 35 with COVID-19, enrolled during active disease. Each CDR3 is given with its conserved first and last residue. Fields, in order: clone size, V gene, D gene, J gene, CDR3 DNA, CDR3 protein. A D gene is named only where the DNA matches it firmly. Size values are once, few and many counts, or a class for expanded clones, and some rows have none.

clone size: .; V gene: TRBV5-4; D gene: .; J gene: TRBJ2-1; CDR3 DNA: TGTGCCAGCAGCTTTGGGACAACTTACAATGAGCAGTTCTTC; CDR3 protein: CASSFGTTYNEQFF
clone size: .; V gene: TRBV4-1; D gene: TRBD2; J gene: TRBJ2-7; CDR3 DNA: TGCGCCAGCAGCCAAGAAATCCGGGACTACCGCCTTAGCTCCTACGAGCAGTACTTC; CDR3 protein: CASSQEIRDYRLSSYEQYF
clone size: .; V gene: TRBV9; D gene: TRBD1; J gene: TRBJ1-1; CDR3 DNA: TGTGCCAGCACGGAATTGAGACAGGGGGGCACTGAAGCTTTCTTT; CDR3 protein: CASTELRQGGTEAFF
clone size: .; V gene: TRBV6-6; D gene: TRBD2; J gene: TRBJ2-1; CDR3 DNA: TGTGCCAGCAGAAATGGACTAGCGGGATACAATGAGCAGTTCTTC; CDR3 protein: CASRNGLAGYNEQFF
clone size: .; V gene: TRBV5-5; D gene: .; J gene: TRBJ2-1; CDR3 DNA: TGTGCCAGCAGCTTGGGTGCGTACAATGAGCAGTTCTTC; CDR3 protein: CASSLGAYNEQFF
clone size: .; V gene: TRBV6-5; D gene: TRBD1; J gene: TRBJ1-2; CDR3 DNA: TGTGCCAGCAGTTACTCCGACAGGGGGCGGAGTGGCTACACCTTC; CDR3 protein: CASSYSDRGRSGYTF
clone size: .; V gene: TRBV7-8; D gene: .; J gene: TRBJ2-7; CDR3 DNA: TGTGCCAGCAGCCCCGACAGAACCGAGCAGTACTTC; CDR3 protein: CASSPDRTEQYF
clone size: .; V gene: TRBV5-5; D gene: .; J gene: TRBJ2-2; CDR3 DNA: TGTGCCAGCAGCTTGCAGGGGATGAACACCGGGGAGCTGTTTTTT; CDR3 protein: CASSLQGMNTGELFF
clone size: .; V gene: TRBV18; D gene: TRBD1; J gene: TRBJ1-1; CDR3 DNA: TGTGCCAGCTCAACCCTTGACAGGGAAACTGAAGCTTTCTTT; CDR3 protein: CASSTLDRETEAFF
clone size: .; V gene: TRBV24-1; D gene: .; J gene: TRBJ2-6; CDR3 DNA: TGTGCCACCAGTGATTCTAGGTTCTCCGGGGCCAACGTCCTGACTTTC; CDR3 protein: CATSDSRFSGANVLTF
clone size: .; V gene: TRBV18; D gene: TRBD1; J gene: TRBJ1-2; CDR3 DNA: TGTGCCAGCTCACAACTGCCCGGACAGGGGACACCCATAAACTATGGCTACACCTTC; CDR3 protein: CASSQLPGQGTPINYGYTF
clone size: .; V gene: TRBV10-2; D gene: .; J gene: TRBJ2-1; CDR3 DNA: TGCGCCAGCAAGATCGACAGCTACAATGAGCAGTTCTTC; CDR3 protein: CASKIDSYNEQFF
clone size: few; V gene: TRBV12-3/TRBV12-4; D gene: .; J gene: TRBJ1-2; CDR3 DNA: TGTGCCAGCAGTGCCAGGTATGGCTACACCTTC; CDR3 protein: CASSARYGYTF
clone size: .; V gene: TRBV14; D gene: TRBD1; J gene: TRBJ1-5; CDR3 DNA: TGTGCCAGCAGCCAGCTCCGGGACAGTACCCAGCATTTT; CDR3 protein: CASSQLRDSTQHF
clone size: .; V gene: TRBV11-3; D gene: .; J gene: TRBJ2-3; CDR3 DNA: TGTGCCAGCAGCTTTCAGCTCGGAGGCACAGATACGCAGTATTTT; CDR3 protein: CASSFQLGGTDTQYF
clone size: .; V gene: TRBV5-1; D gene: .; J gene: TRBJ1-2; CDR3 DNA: TGCGCCAGCAGCGGAGGGAGTAACTATGGCTACACCTTC; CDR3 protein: CASSGGSNYGYTF
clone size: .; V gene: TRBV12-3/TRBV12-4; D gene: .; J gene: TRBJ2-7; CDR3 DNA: TGTGCCAGCCAGGGGTTCTACGAGCAGTACTTC; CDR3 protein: CASQGFYEQYF
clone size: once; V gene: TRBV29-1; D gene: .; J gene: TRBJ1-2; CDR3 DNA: TGCAGCGTTGACCAGGGACTAGGGGGCTACACCTTC; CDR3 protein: CSVDQGLGGYTF
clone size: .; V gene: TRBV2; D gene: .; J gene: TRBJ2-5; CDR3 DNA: TGTGCCACCCAGACAGAGATACAAGAGACCCAGTACTTC; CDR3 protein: CATQTEIQETQYF
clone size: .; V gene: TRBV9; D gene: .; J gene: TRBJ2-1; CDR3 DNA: TGTGCCAGCAGCGTTTTCCAGGGTGGCGATGAGCAGTTCTTC; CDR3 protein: CASSVFQGGDEQFF
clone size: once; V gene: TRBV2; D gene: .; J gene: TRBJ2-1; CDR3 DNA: TGTGCCAGCAGTGAGGGGGGCAATGAGCAGTTCTTC; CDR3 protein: CASSEGGNEQFF
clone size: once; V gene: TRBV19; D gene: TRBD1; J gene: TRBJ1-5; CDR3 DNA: TGTGCCAGTAGTACAAGGGGGCCAGATCAGCCCCAGCATTTT; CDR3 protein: CASSTRGPDQPQHF
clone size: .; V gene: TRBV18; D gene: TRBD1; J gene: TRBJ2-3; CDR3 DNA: TGTGCCAGCTCACCTATCCCGCCACAGGGGAGCACAGATACGCAGTATTTT; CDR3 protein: CASSPIPPQGSTDTQYF
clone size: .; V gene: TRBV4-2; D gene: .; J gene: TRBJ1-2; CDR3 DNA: TGTGCCAGCAGCCAAGCTCATGGGCCTACCCTCTCCTATGGCTACACCTTC; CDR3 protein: CASSQAHGPTLSYGYTF
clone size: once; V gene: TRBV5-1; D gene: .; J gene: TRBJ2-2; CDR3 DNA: TGCGCCAGCAGCTTGGGCGGGACGAACACCGGGGAGCTGTTTTTT; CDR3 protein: CASSLGGTNTGELFF
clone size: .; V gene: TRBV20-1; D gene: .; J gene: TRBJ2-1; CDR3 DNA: TGCAGTGCTAGTGGGGCCCCGTCCCACAATGAGCAGTTCTTC; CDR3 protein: CSASGAPSHNEQFF
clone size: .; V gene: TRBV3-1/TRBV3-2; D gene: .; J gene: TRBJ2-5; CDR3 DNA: TGTGCCAGCAGCCAAGTTTACGGGGGAGACCTCCAAGAGACCCAGTACTTC; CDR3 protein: CASSQVYGGDLQETQYF
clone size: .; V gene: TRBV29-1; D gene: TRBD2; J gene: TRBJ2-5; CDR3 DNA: TGCAGCGTTGCCCCTAGCGGGAGTGAGACCCAGTACTTC; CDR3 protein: CSVAPSGSETQYF
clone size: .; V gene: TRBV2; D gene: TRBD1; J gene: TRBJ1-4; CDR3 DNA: TGTGCCAGCAGTAGGACAGGGAGGAATGAAAAACTGTTTTTT; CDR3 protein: CASSRTGRNEKLFF
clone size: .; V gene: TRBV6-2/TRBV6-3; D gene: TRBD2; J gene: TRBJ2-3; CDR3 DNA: TGTGCCAGCAGTCCGCTAGCGGGAGGGACCACAGATACGCAGTATTTT; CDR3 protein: CASSPLAGGTTDTQYF
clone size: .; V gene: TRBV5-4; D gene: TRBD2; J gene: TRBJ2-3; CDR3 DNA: TGTGCCAGCAGCAACGGGGGGGGCAGGCCAGATACGCAGTATTTT; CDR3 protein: CASSNGGGRPDTQYF
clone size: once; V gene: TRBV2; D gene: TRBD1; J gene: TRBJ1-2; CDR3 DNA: TGTGCCAGCAGCGAAGAACAGGGGAACCTCTATGGCTACACCTTC; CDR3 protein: CASSEEQGNLYGYTF
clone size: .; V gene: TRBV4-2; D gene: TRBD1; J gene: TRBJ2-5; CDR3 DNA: TGTGCCAGCAGCCAGGGTACAGGGGCGGGAGAGACCCAGTACTTC; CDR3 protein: CASSQGTGAGETQYF
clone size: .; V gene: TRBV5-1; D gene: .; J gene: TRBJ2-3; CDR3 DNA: TGCGCCAGCAGCTTGGAGCTCTCAGGGCATACGCAGTATTTT; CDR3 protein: CASSLELSGHTQYF
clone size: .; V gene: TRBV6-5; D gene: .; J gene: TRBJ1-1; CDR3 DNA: TGTGCCAGCAGTCCCCATGCAGGAGGGGCTTTCTTT; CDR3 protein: CASSPHAGGAFF
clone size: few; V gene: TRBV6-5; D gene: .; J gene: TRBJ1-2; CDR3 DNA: TGTGCCAGCAGCCTCCTAGGCGGTAGCTATGGCTACACCTTC; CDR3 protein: CASSLLGGSYGYTF
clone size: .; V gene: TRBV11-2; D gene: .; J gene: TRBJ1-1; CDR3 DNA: TGTGCCAGCAGCTTACTAATCGGAGGCAGGGGACCGAACACTGAAGCTTTCTTT; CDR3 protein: CASSLLIGGRGPNTEAFF
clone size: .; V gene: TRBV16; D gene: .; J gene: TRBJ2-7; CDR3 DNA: TGTGCCAGCAGGCAGGCAGGTACCTACGAGCAGTACTTC; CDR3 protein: CASRQAGTYEQYF
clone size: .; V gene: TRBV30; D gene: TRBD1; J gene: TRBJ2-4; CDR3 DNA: TGTGCCTGGAGTACAGGGGATGGAGCCAAAAACATTCAGTACTTC; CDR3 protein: CAWSTGDGAKNIQYF
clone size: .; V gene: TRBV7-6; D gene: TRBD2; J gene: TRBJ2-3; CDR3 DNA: TGTGCCAGCAGCTTATACGGGGGGAGGGATACGCAGTATTTT; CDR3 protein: CASSLYGGRDTQYF
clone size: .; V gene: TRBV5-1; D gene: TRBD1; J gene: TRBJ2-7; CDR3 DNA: TGCGCCAGCGGGGACAGGCCGCCCTACGAGCAGTACTTC; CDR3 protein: CASGDRPPYEQYF
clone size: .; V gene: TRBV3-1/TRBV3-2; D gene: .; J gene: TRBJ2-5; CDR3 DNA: TGTGCCAGCAGCCAAGATTCAATAGGGGGTCGATACCAAGAGACCCAGTACTTC; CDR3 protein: CASSQDSIGGRYQETQYF
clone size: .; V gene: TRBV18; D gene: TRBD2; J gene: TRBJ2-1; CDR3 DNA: TGTGCCAGCTCCCCCGGGACTAGCGGGAGTCTCTCTCAGCAGTTCTTC; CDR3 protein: CASSPGTSGSLSQQFF
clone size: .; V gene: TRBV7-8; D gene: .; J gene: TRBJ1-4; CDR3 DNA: TGTGCCAGCAGCTTAGATGGGAGGGAAAAACTGTTTTTT; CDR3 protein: CASSLDGREKLFF
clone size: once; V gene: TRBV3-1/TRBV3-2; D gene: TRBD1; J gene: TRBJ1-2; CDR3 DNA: TGTGCCAGCAGCCAATGGGACAGGGTGAATTATGGCTACACCTTC; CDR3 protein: CASSQWDRVNYGYTF
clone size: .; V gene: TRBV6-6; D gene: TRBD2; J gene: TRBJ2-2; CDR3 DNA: TGTGCCAGCAGTCCCGGGACTAGTTCCACCGGGGAGCTGTTTTTT; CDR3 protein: CASSPGTSSTGELFF
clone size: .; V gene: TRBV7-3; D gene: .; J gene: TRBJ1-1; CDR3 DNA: TGTGCCAGCAGCTTTGGGGGGTTAAGTGGGGCTTTCTTT; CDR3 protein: CASSFGGLSGAFF
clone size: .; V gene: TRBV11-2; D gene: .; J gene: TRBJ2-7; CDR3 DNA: TGTGCCAGCAGCTCCCCCCGCGGTTACGAGCAGTACTTC; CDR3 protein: CASSSPRGYEQYF
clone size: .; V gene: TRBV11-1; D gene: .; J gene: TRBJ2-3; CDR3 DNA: TGTGCCAGCAGCTTAGCAGGGGGTGGGACAGATACGCAGTATTTT; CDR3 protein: CASSLAGGGTDTQYF
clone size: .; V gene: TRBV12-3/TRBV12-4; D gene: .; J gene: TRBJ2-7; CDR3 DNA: TGTGCCAGCAGTTTAACCGCGGGTGACTGGCAGTACTTC; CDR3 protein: CASSLTAGDWQYF
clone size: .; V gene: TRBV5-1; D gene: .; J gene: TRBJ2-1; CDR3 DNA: TGCGCCAGCAGCGACTACGGCTCCTACAATGAGCAGTTCTTC; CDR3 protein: CASSDYGSYNEQFF
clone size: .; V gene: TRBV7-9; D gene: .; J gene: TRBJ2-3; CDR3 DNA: TGTGCCAGCAGCCCACCCGCTAGGTTAGATACGCAGTATTTT; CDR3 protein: CASSPPARLDTQYF
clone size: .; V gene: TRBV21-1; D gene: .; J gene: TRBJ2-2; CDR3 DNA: TGTGCCAGCAGCATAGGTGGTAGCGGGAGTCTCACCGGGGAGCTGTTTTTT; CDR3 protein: CASSIGGSGSLTGELFF